This T cell receptor beta chain was captured by sequencing in a study of blood T cell repertoires in COVID-19. Study context: Acute and convalescent COVID-19 samples came from the United States, Italy and Spain.

Clones were read by immunoSEQ multiplex PCR, and TCRdb kept only the in-frame ones, dropping some. Of 250,000 to 350,000 clones listed, more than 75% are singletons. V dropped 4 bases and J dropped 0 bases, with 7 bases sitting between them. The germline V gene encodes CDR1 MNHEY and CDR2 SMNVEV (reference sequence). This CDR3 contains 13 residues. This receptor was identified in a woman aged 45-65 years who had recovered from COVID-19. Sequencing input: peripheral blood. The chain links TRBV27 to TRBJ2-7; D is perhaps TRBD1 (5 bases). CDR3 amino acids: CASSSTVSYEQYF. In DNA, the CDR3 is TGTGCCAGCAGTTCGACAGTCTCCTACGAGCAGTACTTC.